Reported below is one TCR beta chain. What it binds is unknown. This sample was included in a study of cytomegalovirus exposure and HLA in healthy donors. About the research overall: A prior analysis found 117 million unique TCR beta sequences from approximately 200 million T cells. Samples from HLA-typed donors yielded 65 million to 90 million unique TCRs in an early data release. Study observations and caveats: TCR beta V- and J-gene trimming, according to a later analysis, was linked to a missense DCLRE1C variant. The authors later found most CMV-associated TCR beta chains appeared HLA-restricted.

Germline values: CDR1 SQVTM, CDR2 ANQGSEA. The CDR3 covers 14 residues. Trimming took 6 bases from V and 2 from J; bases not matched to a gene: 9. In the PCR, 60 Vbeta and 13 Jbeta primers were used. TCRdb's copy holds only in-frame clones and misses some; the assay was immunoSEQ multiplex PCR. This sample has 140,000 to 150,000 clones, with roughly 9.7% found just once. This receptor was obtained from a man aged 50 to 60 in good health and CMV-seronegative. Sequencing used PBMCs. The chain uses TRBV29-1 and TRBJ2-7, with 8 bases matching TRBD1. CDR3 bases: TGCAGCGTCGCGGGGACAGGTAAAACCTACGAGCAGTACTTC. Its protein is CSVAGTGKTYEQYF.